Included here is one T cell receptor (beta chain) sequence, with context. Its cognate antigen is unknown. This entry comes from a study of Ad26.COV2.S vaccination and SARS-CoV-2 variants. Profiling relied on immunoSEQ multiplex PCR, and the TCRdb table lists in-frame clones only, not all of them. The table has approximately 400,000 clones, about 91% seen once. The study's findings and limits: Breadth measured for non-spike TCRs was similar across vaccine and placebo recipients.

The CDR3 totals 12 residues. CDR1 is SNHLY and CDR2 is FYNNEI in the germline V gene. V dropped 6 bases and J dropped 2 bases, with 5 bases sitting between them. V is TRBV2 and J is TRBJ2-1; the D is unclear. The starting material was peripheral blood, obtained after recovery from COVID-19. This sequence originates from a human donor who had recovered from COVID-19. The CDR3: CASSGPYNEQFF. The DNA for the CDR3 is TGTGCCAGCAGCGGACCCTACAATGAGCAGTTCTTC.